These 19 T cell receptor beta chains came from one sample sequenced in a study of T cells in Graves' hyperthyroidism and ophthalmopathy. It was RNA transcripts that yielded the amplified TCR beta CDR3 regions. The study used the HTBI primer set for a first-round RT-PCR of the TCR CDR3. TCRdb analysed the multiplex PCR reads with MiXCR anew, one entry per CDR3 protein. The sample consists of fewer than 600,000 distinct CDR3 sequences, around 15% of them appearing once. Sequenced: blood. These receptors were obtained from a woman between 40 and 55 years old with Graves' hyperthyroidism.

Note on this clonotype: Given a much more abundant clone one base away, this may be a read error. This chain joins TRBV5-1 and TRBJ1-1; possible D gene TRBD1, 6 bases. The CDR3 is 13 amino acids. Trimming cost V 4 bases and J 3 bases, with 10 bases left between them. Germline V gene data show CDR1 as SGHRS and CDR2 as YFSETQ. The CDR3 DNA sequence: TGCGCCAGCAGCCGGACAGCCGACACTGAAGCTTTCTTT. This encodes CASSRTADTEAFF. The variable domain in full, completed from reference TRBV5-1 and TRBJ1-1, reads KAGVTQTPRYLIKTRGQQVTLSCSPISGHRSVSWYQQTPGQGLQFLFEYFSETQRNKGNFPGRFSGRQFSNSRSEMNVSTLELGDSALYLCASSRTADTEAFFGQGTRLTVV.

The gene calls are TRBV18 and TRBJ2-7; 9 nucleotides line up with TRBD2. Germline V gives CDR1 KGHSH, CDR2 LQKENI. The CDR3 runs 19 residues. With V trimmed by 11 bases and J by 2 bases, 25 bases remained unmatched. The CDR3 here is CASRRRANEGLAGTYEQYF. DNA for the CDR3: TGTGCCTCTCGTCGCCGGGCTAATGAAGGTCTAGCGGGAACCTACGAGCAGTACTTC.

The chain combines TRBV2 with TRBJ1-1; unclear D gene. V lost 4 bases to trimming and J lost 7 bases, with 7 bases between them. The V gene's germline CDR1 is SNHLY and CDR2 FYNNEI. The CDR3 is 11 residues long. The CDR3 here is CASSAAFEAFF. CDR3 coding DNA: TGTGCCAGCAGTGCGGCTTTTGAAGCTTTCTTT.

Here the CDR3 reads CASRRQGAQGEQYF. The CDR3 region has the DNA TGTGCCAGCAGGCGTCAGGGGGCTCAGGGCGAGCAGTACTTC. This sequence joins TRBV3-1 and TRBJ2-7; 8 nucleotides align to TRBD1. In germline, CDR1 is LGHDT, CDR2 YNNKEL (reference sequence). The CDR3 sequence is 14 residues long. J gave up 6 bases and V 6 bases, and 10 bases lay outside the gene matches.

This clonotype was observed at least ten times. This chain joins TRBV28 and TRBJ2-5, with D tentatively TRBD1 or TRBD2 (6 bases each). Germline CDR1 is MDHEN and CDR2 is SYDVKM. Trimming shortened V by 5 bases and J by 5 bases, and 15 bases separated the two germline ends. CDR3 length: 14 amino acids. The CDR3 here is CASSRGGRGETQYF. The CDR3 region has the DNA TGTGCCAGCAGTCGTGGGGGGCGCGGGGAGACCCAGTACTTC. The entire variable domain, with the rest obtained from reference TRBV28 and TRBJ2-5, is as follows: DVKVTQSSRYLVKRTGEKVFLECVQDMDHENMFWYRQDPGLGLRLIYFSYDVKMKEKGDIPEGYSVSREKKERFSLILESASTNQTSMYLCASSRGGRGETQYFGPGTRLLVL.

The table lists this clonotype with many counts. The rearrangement joins TRBV3-1 to TRBJ2-2; D uncertain. Germline loops: CDR1 LGHDT, CDR2 YNNKEL (reference sequence). The length of the CDR3 is 12 residues. V lost 2 bases and J lost 8, with 6 bases in between. CDR3 region: CASSQRSGELFF. The CDR3 coding sequence is TGTGCCAGCAGCCAAAGGTCTGGGGAGCTGTTTTTT. Full variable domain (missing parts from reference TRBV3-1 and TRBJ2-2): DTAVSQTPKYLVTQMGNDKSIKCEQNLGHDTMYWYKQDSKKFLKIMFSYNNKELIINETVPNRFSPKSPDKAHLNLHINSLELGDSAVYFCASSQRSGELFFGEGSRLTVL.

The table lists this clonotype with many counts. The genes are TRBV18 and TRBJ2-1; 13 bases agree with TRBD2. The CDR3 loop spans 15 amino acids. The V gene's germline CDR1 is KGHSH and CDR2 LQKENI. V gave up 7 bases and J gave up 8 bases; unmatched junction bases: 8. The CDR3 spells CASYGLAGALYEQFF. The CDR3 coding sequence is TGTGCCAGCTATGGACTAGCGGGAGCACTTTATGAGCAGTTCTTC.

The rearrangement links TRBV28 to TRBJ1-6, with TRBD1 matching over 10 bases. The ends lost 5 bases at V and 2 bases at J; junction bases unmatched: 9. Per germline, CDR1 MDHEN and CDR2 SYDVKM. This CDR3 has 18 residues. The CDR3 nucleotides read TGTGCCAGCAGTGGCCCGACAGGGGGCAGGACCTATAATTCACCCCTCCACTTT. Translation gives CASSGPTGGRTYNSPLHF.

This clonotype was seen more than once but under ten times. This chain joins TRBV27 and TRBJ1-2, with D possibly being TRBD1 (6 bases). CDR3 length equals 22 residues. Germline V CDR1 and CDR2: MNHEY, SMNVEV (reference sequence). Trimming stripped 3 bases from V and 0 bases from J, with 32 bases between. CDR3 in DNA: TGTGCCAGCAGTTTGGTAGGTGCTCGGGGGCCTACTCCCGCAACAGCTAACTATGGCTACACCTTC. Its protein product is CASSLVGARGPTPATANYGYTF.

CDR3 sequence: CSPRLLGSYNEQFF. The CDR3 nucleotides are TGCAGCCCCAGACTATTAGGCTCCTACAATGAGCAGTTCTTC. V is TRBV29-1 and J is TRBJ2-1; D might be TRBD2 (5 bases). CDR3 length: 14 amino acids. CDR1 is SQVTM, CDR2 ANQGSEA, per germline. V shed 8 bases and J shed 0 bases, with 14 bases lying between them.

This clonotype appeared a few times. The chain couples TRBV19 to TRBJ2-2, with 9 bases aligning to TRBD2. This CDR3 region has 14 residues. Looked up from germline, CDR1 is LNHDA and CDR2 is SQIVND (reference sequence). After removal of 3 bases from V and 6 bases from J, the junction contained 2 bases not matched to a gene. In nucleotides, the CDR3 is TGTGCCAGTAGTATGGTAGCGGGAGCCGGGGAGCTGTTTTTT. Translated: CASSMVAGAGELFF.

This clonotype was observed at least ten times. V usage is TRBV3-1 and J usage is TRBJ1-3; D not certain. The CDR3 contains 16 residues. The germline gives CDR1 LGHDT, CDR2 YNNKEL (reference sequence). Deletions cut 4 bases from V and 1 base from J, with 14 bases between. The CDR3 region has the DNA TGTGCCAGCAGCCTCGTCCCGACCGTTTCTGGAAACACCATATATTTT. Residues: CASSLVPTVSGNTIYF.

This clonotype was observed a few times. V is TRBV14 and J is TRBJ2-4, with D maybe TRBD2 (6 bases). This CDR3 is 14 amino acids long. Between the trimmed V and J ends, which lost 4 bases and 6 bases, there was a span of 13 bases. In germline, CDR1 is SGHDN, CDR2 FVKESK. CDR3 in DNA: TGTGCCAGCAGCCCTCGTGGTAGCGGAAACATTCAGTACTTC. It yields the protein CASSPRGSGNIQYF.

This clonotype was seen many times. The rearrangement uses TRBV7-8 and TRBJ1-5, with 8 bases that match TRBD1. The CDR3 is made up of 17 amino acids. J was trimmed by 2 bases and V by 0 bases; bases with no gene match: 6. Germline V gene data show CDR1 as SGHVS and CDR2 as FQNEAQ. This CDR3 is CASSLAAGGAGNQPQHF. In DNA, the CDR3 is TGTGCCAGCAGCTTAGCCGCAGGGGGCGCGGGCAATCAGCCCCAGCATTTT.

This clonotype was recorded a few times. This clone may be a read error of a much larger clone one base away. The chain combines TRBV27 with TRBJ2-1, with 12 nucleotides matching TRBD2. CDR3 length: 17 amino acids. Germline-derived CDR1 and CDR2 are MNHEY and SMNVEV (reference sequence). The CDR3 region is CASSLWGTSGSHNEQLF. The CDR3 region has the DNA TGTGCCAGCAGTTTATGGGGGACTAGCGGGTCCCACAATGAGCAGCTCTTC.

This clonotype was seen more than once but under ten times. V gene TRBV5-1 combines with J gene TRBJ2-5; TRBD2 is a possible D gene (5 bases). This CDR3 has 16 amino acids. Germline V lookup: CDR1 SGHRS, CDR2 YFSETQ. The V and J ends lost 1 base and 1 base respectively, with 14 bases between them. Here the CDR3 reads CASSLMGSGLQETQYF. In DNA, the CDR3 is TGCGCCAGCAGCTTGATGGGGAGCGGCCTCCAAGAGACCCAGTACTTC. The whole variable domain, filled in from reference TRBV5-1 and TRBJ2-5, reads KAGVTQTPRYLIKTRGQQVTLSCSPISGHRSVSWYQQTPGQGLQFLFEYFSETQRNKGNFPGRFSGRQFSNSRSEMNVSTLELGDSALYLCASSLMGSGLQETQYFGPGTRLLVL.

This clonotype was seen many times. This rearrangement joins TRBV10-3 to TRBJ2-2; D unclear. From germline, CDR1 is ENHRY and CDR2 SYGVKD. The CDR3 covers 14 residues. Trimming took 9 bases from V and 2 from J, leaving 13 bases between them. CDR3: CAMSTSINTGELFF. DNA for the CDR3: TGTGCCATGTCTACCAGTATCAACACCGGGGAGCTGTTTTTT.

This clonotype was seen more than once but under ten times. The chain employs TRBV29-1 and TRBJ2-1; possible D gene TRBD2, 6 bases. The CDR3 sequence is 16 residues long. Germline CDR1 and CDR2: SQVTM and ANQGSEA. The V and J ends lost 7 bases and 10 bases respectively, with 29 bases between them. The chain's CDR3 is CSALAGSGVNRGEQFF. The CDR3 DNA is TGCAGCGCCCTAGCTGGATCGGGAGTCAACAGAGGAGAGCAGTTCTTC.

The sample holds many counts of this clonotype. The gene calls are TRBV3-1 and TRBJ1-4; D is unresolved. The V gene's germline CDR1 is LGHDT and CDR2 YNNKEL (reference sequence). The CDR3 is 18 residues long. Trimming left V 0 bases short and J 0 bases short, with 14 bases between. The CDR3 bases are TGTGCCAGCAGCCAAGACCTCGCAGCCAGCTCAACTAATGAAAAACTGTTTTTT. Protein product: CASSQDLAASSTNEKLFF.